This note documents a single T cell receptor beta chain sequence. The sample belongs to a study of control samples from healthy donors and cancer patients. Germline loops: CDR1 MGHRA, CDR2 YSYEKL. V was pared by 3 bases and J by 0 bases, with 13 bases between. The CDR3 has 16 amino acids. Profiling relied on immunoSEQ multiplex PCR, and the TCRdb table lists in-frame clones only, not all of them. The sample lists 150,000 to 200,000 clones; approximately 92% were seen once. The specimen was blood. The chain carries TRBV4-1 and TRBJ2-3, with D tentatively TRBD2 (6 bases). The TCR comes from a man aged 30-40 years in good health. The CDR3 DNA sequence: TGCGCCAGCAGCCAGAGAGCTAGCGCCAGCACAGATACGCAGTATTTT. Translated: CASSQRASASTDTQYF.